What follows are 11 T cell receptor beta chains derived from one specimen sequenced in a study of blood T cell repertoires in COVID-19. Profiled with immunoSEQ multiplex PCR; TCRdb holds only in-frame clones, not every one. The sample has under 350,000 clones, approximately 89% seen once. Sequencing input: PBMCs or T cells enriched from blood (not recorded which). The receptors shown here come from a woman aged 60-75 years who had recovered from COVID-19.

This clone appeared a single time. CDR3 amino acids: CASSLAPMNTEAFF. CDR3 in DNA: TGTGCCAGCAGCTTAGCCCCCATGAACACTGAAGCTTTCTTT. The V and J genes are TRBV11-2 and TRBJ1-1; D is uncertain. This CDR3 is 14 amino acids long. Trimming cost V 1 base and J 0 bases, with 6 bases left between them. Germline V CDR1 and CDR2: SGHAT, FQNNGV.

This chain links TRBV11-3 with TRBJ2-1; 13 bases agree with TRBD2. This CDR3 region has 14 residues. The germline V gene has CDR1 SGHNT and CDR2 YENEEA. The V segment lost 1 base and the J segment 16 bases; nucleotides outside the gene matches: 7. In DNA, the CDR3 is TGTGCCAGCAGCTTAGGTGGACTAGCGGGAGCACGCTTCTTC. It yields the protein CASSLGGLAGARFF.

This chain connects TRBV24-1 to TRBJ2-1, with 7 bases fitting TRBD2. Trimming cost V 1 base and J 2 bases; bases outside gene matches: 4. This CDR3 comprises 16 residues. CDR1 KGHDR and CDR2 SFDVKD come from the germline V gene. The CDR3 bases are TGTGCCACCAGTGATTTCCAAGCGGGGACCTACAATGAGCAGTTCTTC. It specifies CATSDFQAGTYNEQFF.

The chain uses TRBV27 and TRBJ1-2; 7 nucleotides line up with TRBD1. After removal of 6 bases from V and 7 bases from J, the junction contained 11 bases not matched to a gene. Germline CDR1 MNHEY, CDR2 SMNVEV (reference sequence). This CDR3 spans 14 amino acids. CDR3 loop: CASRSTGTRLGYTF. The CDR3 DNA follows: TGTGCCAGCAGGTCGACAGGGACAAGACTTGGCTACACCTTC.

This clone was detected once. This sequence joins TRBV10-3 and TRBJ2-7; the match to TRBD1 covers 10 bases. The CDR3 loop spans 18 amino acids. Germline V gene lookup returns CDR1 ENHRY and CDR2 SYGVKD. V lost 2 bases, J lost 2 bases, and 12 bases stayed unmatched. The chain's CDR3 is CAISERQGALIGAYEQYF. The CDR3, as DNA: TGTGCCATCAGTGAGAGACAGGGGGCGCTGATCGGAGCCTACGAGCAGTACTTC.

This clone was counted once. V gene TRBV29-1 combines with J gene TRBJ2-7; 8 bases are a match to TRBD1. Germline V gene data show CDR1 as SQVTM and CDR2 as ANQGSEA. The V segment lost 7 bases and the J segment 3 bases; nucleotides outside the gene matches: 5. This CDR3 region has 12 residues. The CDR3 coding sequence is TGCAGCGGTGGACAGGGATACTACGAGCAGTACTTC. This sequence encodes CSGGQGYYEQYF.

This chain connects TRBV27 to TRBJ1-2; D unresolved. Germline values: CDR1 MNHEY, CDR2 SMNVEV (reference sequence). Trimming stripped 3 bases from V and 4 bases from J, with 9 bases between. The CDR3 contains 13 residues. Here the CDR3 reads CASSLGRTYGYTF. Here the CDR3 DNA reads TGTGCCAGCAGTTTGGGCAGAACCTATGGCTACACCTTC.

The chain recombines TRBV4-1 with TRBJ1-6; tentatively, D is TRBD1 (6 bases). This CDR3 has 13 amino acids. V gave up 2 bases and J gave up 11 bases, with 10 bases separating them. Germline V gene data show CDR1 as MGHRA and CDR2 as YSYEKL. The CDR3 DNA reads TGCGCCAGCAGCCAACCCCAGGGGCCACCCCTCCACTTT. This sequence encodes CASSQPQGPPLHF.

This CDR3 reads CASSLRVSEGGAQYF. CDR3 DNA sequence: TGTGCCAGCAGCTTAAGGGTCTCTGAGGGGGGGGCCCAGTACTTC. The V and J genes are TRBV7-2 and TRBJ2-5; a possible D gene is TRBD2 (7 bases). From germline, CDR1 is SGHTA and CDR2 FQGNSA. The CDR3 covers 15 residues. Trimming removed 2 bases at V and 9 bases at J, with 19 bases between. Together with reference TRBV7-2 and TRBJ2-5, the CDR3 gives the full variable domain: GAGVSQSPSNKVTEKGKDVELRCDPISGHTALYWYRQSLGQGLEFLIYFQGNSAPDKSGLPSDRFSAERTGGSVSTLTIQRTQQEDSAVYLCASSLRVSEGGAQYFGPGTRLLVL.

The chain couples TRBV10-3 to TRBJ2-1, with D possibly matching TRBD1 (6 bases). The germline V gene encodes CDR1 ENHRY and CDR2 SYGVKD. The CDR3 loop spans 13 amino acids. V was clipped by 9 bases and J by 5 bases, with 14 bases between them. The CDR3: CAITTGQNNEQFF. Written as DNA, the CDR3 is TGTGCCATAACCACTGGACAGAACAATGAGCAGTTCTTC.

V gene TRBV5-1 combines with J gene TRBJ2-5; weak D call: TRBD2 (7 bases). Between the trimmed V and J ends, which lost 4 bases and 5 bases, there was a span of 12 bases. The CDR3 consists of 13 residues. Germline CDR1 reads SGHRS; CDR2 reads YFSETQ. The CDR3 reads CASSAGGRETQYF. The DNA of the CDR3 is TGCGCCAGCAGCGCCGGGGGGCGGGAGACCCAGTACTTC.